One sample yielded the 14 T cell receptor beta chains listed below, sequenced in a study of neurological immune-mediated disorders. Time point defined: longitudinal time-point 3. A single record per CDR3 protein comes from TCRdb applying MiXCR to the 5' RACE reads. The profile shows around 51,000 distinct CDR3 sequences, 9.5% to 15% of them singletons. Sequenced input: PBMCs. These receptor sequences come from a male donor with HTLV-1-associated myelopathy (HAM/TSP).

In its sample, this clonotype was seen many times. The chain has TRBV29-1 and TRBJ2-7; a weak D match, TRBD1 (6 bases). Trimming cost V 5 bases and J 7 bases, with 15 bases left between them. The CDR3 totals 12 residues. In germline, CDR1 is SQVTM, CDR2 ANQGSEA. The CDR3 spells CSVLAGVEEQYF. CDR3 sequence (DNA): TGCAGCGTTCTTGCAGGGGTGGAGGAGCAGTACTTC.

This clonotype occurred many times. This rearrangement joins TRBV10-3 to TRBJ2-7; 7 bases are a match to TRBD1. The CDR3 has 13 residues. CDR1 is ENHRY, CDR2 SYGVKD, per germline. J was trimmed by 0 bases and V by 8 bases; bases with no gene match: 4. CDR3 region: CAIGDSTSYEQYF. The CDR3 DNA reads as TGTGCCATCGGGGACAGTACCTCCTACGAGCAGTACTTC.

This clonotype has a count of ten or more. V usage is TRBV5-1 and J usage is TRBJ2-1; 7 positions agree with TRBD1. Germline V gene data show CDR1 as SGHRS and CDR2 as YFSETQ. J gave up 8 bases and V 3 bases, and 8 bases lay outside the gene matches. There are 14 residues in the CDR3. CDR3: CASSSKDRDHEQFF. The CDR3 region has the DNA TGCGCCAGCAGCTCTAAAGACAGGGACCATGAGCAGTTCTTC.

The chain couples TRBV4-1 to TRBJ2-3, with D possibly matching TRBD1 (5 bases). The CDR3 sequence is 14 residues long. Trimming removed 3 bases at V and 7 bases at J, with 14 bases between. The germline gives CDR1 MGHRA, CDR2 YSYEKL. This CDR3 reads CASSQETGAYTQYF. For the CDR3, the DNA is TGCGCCAGCAGCCAGGAGACTGGGGCGTATACGCAGTATTTT.

This clonotype was recorded many times. CDR3 loop: CASSSPASGNTIYF. Written as DNA, the CDR3 is TGTGCCAGCAGCTCCCCAGCTTCTGGAAACACCATATATTTT. This chain links TRBV7-2 with TRBJ1-3; D unclear. Germline CDR1 SGHTA, CDR2 FQGNSA. CDR3 size: 14 residues. The V end lost 4 bases, the J end lost 1 base, and 8 bases lay between the germline ends.

This clonotype was seen repeatedly, ten times or more. V and J are TRBV5-1 and TRBJ2-1; no firm D call. The V and J ends lost 0 bases and 0 bases respectively, with 10 bases between them. Germline CDR1 is SGHRS and CDR2 is YFSETQ. The CDR3 length is 16 residues. CDR3 sequence reads: CASSLEGLSSYNEQFF. The CDR3, as DNA: TGCGCCAGCAGCTTGGAGGGCCTCAGCTCCTACAATGAGCAGTTCTTC.

The chain employs TRBV10-1 and TRBJ2-2; 10 positions agree with TRBD2. The germline V gene has CDR1 WNHNN and CDR2 SYGVQD (reference sequence). J gave up 0 bases and V 8 bases, and 12 bases lay outside the gene matches. CDR3 length equals 18 residues. In nucleotides, the CDR3 is TGCGCCAGCCCTACCACGGTTAGCGGGGGGCCGAACACCGGGGAGCTGTTTTTT. It specifies CASPTTVSGGPNTGELFF.

This clonotype was recorded many times. This sequence joins TRBV5-1 and TRBJ1-2; D is possibly TRBD1 (5 bases). The V gene lost 3 bases and the J gene lost 8 bases, with 23 bases spanning the gap. CDR1 and CDR2 from the germline V gene are SGHRS and YFSETQ. The CDR3 runs 16 residues. The CDR3 spells CASSYGPGDTRPGYTF. The CDR3 DNA follows: TGCGCCAGCAGCTATGGACCGGGGGATACCCGCCCGGGCTACACCTTC.

This clonotype was recorded many times. The chain employs TRBV20-1 and TRBJ2-1; D is undetermined. The length of the CDR3 is 12 residues. Per germline, CDR1 DFQATT and CDR2 SNEGSKA (reference sequence). DNA for the CDR3: TGCAGCTCCTCTTTGGTTTACAATGAGCAGTTCTTC. Protein product: CSSSLVYNEQFF.

This clonotype has ten or more counts. CDR3: CASSLSGTGNTIYF. The CDR3 DNA sequence: TGCGCCAGCAGCTTGTCAGGGACTGGAAACACCATATATTTT. The chain employs TRBV5-1 and TRBJ1-3; tentative D call: TRBD1 (5 bases). Deletions cut 1 base from V and 2 bases from J, with 7 bases between. Germline V gene lookup returns CDR1 SGHRS and CDR2 YFSETQ. There are 14 residues in the CDR3.

This clonotype appeared many times. The rearrangement links TRBV5-1 to TRBJ2-7, with 10 bases that match TRBD1. The CDR3 has 15 amino acids. From germline, CDR1 is SGHRS and CDR2 YFSETQ. The V and J ends lost 3 bases and 3 bases, in that order; junction bases with no gene match: 6. CDR3 sequence (DNA): TGCGCCAGCAGCTCAGGACAGGGGGAATACTACGAGCAGTACTTC. Translation gives CASSSGQGEYYEQYF.

This clonotype came up many times. The chain combines TRBV5-1 with TRBJ1-6, with TRBD1 matching 7 bases. From germline, CDR1 is SGHRS and CDR2 YFSETQ. The V gene end was trimmed by 5 bases and the J gene end by 4 bases; junction bases not matched to a gene: 3. The CDR3 runs 14 residues. CDR3 sequence reads: CASRSTGYNSPLHF. Here the CDR3 DNA reads TGCGCCAGCAGATCGACAGGGTATAATTCACCCCTCCACTTT. Full variable domain (rest looked up from reference TRBV5-1 and TRBJ1-6): KAGVTQTPRYLIKTRGQQVTLSCSPISGHRSVSWYQQTPGQGLQFLFEYFSETQRNKGNFPGRFSGRQFSNSRSEMNVSTLELGDSALYLCASRSTGYNSPLHFGNGTRLTVT.

This clonotype was recorded at least ten times. The chain joins TRBV20-1 to TRBJ1-1, with D possibly being TRBD1 (6 bases). With 6 bases removed from V and 5 bases from J, the gap between germline ends came to 13 bases. CDR1 is DFQATT, CDR2 SNEGSKA, per germline (reference sequence). The length of the CDR3 is 12 residues. Here the CDR3 reads CSAKDRPTEAFF. The DNA for the CDR3 is TGCAGTGCCAAAGACAGGCCTACTGAAGCTTTCTTT.

This clonotype appeared many times. V is TRBV7-9 and J is TRBJ2-2, with TRBD1 matching over 10 bases. Per germline, CDR1 SEHNR and CDR2 FQNEAQ (reference sequence). CDR3 length equals 15 residues. Trimming took 5 bases from V and 6 from J; bases not matched to a gene: 6. The CDR3 loop reads CASSRDRGSPGELFF. CDR3 DNA: TGTGCCAGCAGCCGGGACAGGGGTAGCCCCGGGGAGCTGTTTTTT.